This T cell receptor (beta chain) was identified during a study of blood T cell repertoires in COVID-19. Data came from immunoSEQ multiplex PCR; TCRdb stores just in-frame clones and leaves some out. The data contain about 400,000 clones, around 92% of them seen just once; the ten biggest clones take up 1.7%. V lost 3 bases to trimming and J lost 7 bases; unmatched junction nucleotides: 2. CDR1 is SGHTA, CDR2 FQGNSA, per germline. The length of the CDR3 is 14 residues. Sequenced material: PBMCs or T cells enriched from blood (not recorded which). The rearrangement joins TRBV7-2 to TRBJ2-1; 11 bases agree with TRBD2. This TCR came from a woman aged 25 to 45 who had recovered from COVID-19. The CDR3 nucleotides are TGTGCCAGCAGCTTTAGCGGGAGGGAGAATGAGCAGTTCTTC. This translates into CASSFSGRENEQFF.